This passage covers 20 T cell receptor beta chains from one sample sequenced in a study of cytomegalovirus exposure and HLA in healthy donors. The PCR was carried out with 60 Vbeta primers and 13 Jbeta primers. Some clones are missing from TCRdb's copy, which holds only in-frame ones; the method was immunoSEQ multiplex PCR. The data show about 93,000 clones, 80% seen once. Input material: PBMCs. The receptors shown here come from a man aged 25-45 years in good health and CMV-seronegative.

This clone was counted a few times. The V call is TRBV21-1, the J call TRBJ1-4; the D segment call TRBD1 is taken from the table without a DNA check. TRBV21-1 is shown as a pseudogene. This CDR3 spans 19 amino acids. CDR3 in DNA: TGTGCCAGCAGGCCTGCCTTCGGGACAGGACATACAACTAATGAAAAACTGTTTTTT. This translates into CASRPAFGTGHTTNEKLFF.

This clone was seen more than once but under ten times. The V gene is TRBV6-1, the J gene TRBJ1-1; 7 bases fit TRBD1. With 6 bases clipped from V and 3 bases from J, the junction kept 10 bases outside the gene matches. The CDR3 is 15 residues long. The germline gives CDR1 MNHNS, CDR2 SASEGT. CDR3 region: CASRPRGGLDTEAFF. The CDR3 DNA sequence: TGTGCCAGCAGGCCGCGAGGGGGCCTGGACACTGAAGCTTTCTTT.

Notes on this clone: This same CDR3 is encoded by further DNA sequences in the sample. The gene calls are TRBV18 and TRBJ1-2; the D gene is possibly TRBD1 (5 bases). CDR3 length: 13 residues. V gave up 3 bases and J gave up 4 bases, with 9 bases separating them. The germline V gene encodes CDR1 KGHSH and CDR2 LQKENI. CDR3 sequence: CASSPGGAYGYTF. CDR3 coding DNA: TGTGCCAGCTCACCCGGGGGTGCCTATGGCTACACCTTC.

The gene calls are TRBV5-6 and TRBJ2-6, with a weak D call TRBD1 (5 bases). The CDR3 is made up of 18 amino acids. The germline CDR1 and CDR2 sequences are SGHDT and YYEEEE. Deletions cut 0 bases from V and 0 bases from J, with 13 bases between. This CDR3 is CASSLGQRSYSGANVLTF. CDR3 coding DNA: TGTGCCAGCAGCTTGGGACAGCGTTCTTACTCTGGGGCCAACGTCCTGACTTTC.

This rearrangement joins TRBV19 to TRBJ2-1; 11 bases line up with TRBD2. There are 15 residues in the CDR3. V shed 3 bases, J shed 12 bases, and the junction held 10 bases outside the gene matches. Germline V gene sequence: CDR1 LNHDA, CDR2 SQIVND (reference sequence). CDR3: CASSIKSSGGAGQFF. The DNA for the CDR3 is TGTGCCAGTAGTATTAAGAGTAGCGGGGGGGCCGGGCAGTTCTTC.

This chain connects TRBV11-3 to TRBJ1-1, with unresolved D. V lost 1 base and J 4 bases, leaving 7 bases between the germline ends. Germline V gives CDR1 SGHNT, CDR2 YENEEA. The CDR3 is made up of 13 amino acids. The DNA for the CDR3 is TGTGCCAGCAGCTTAGGCCGGTTCACTGAAGCTTTCTTT. This encodes CASSLGRFTEAFF.

V usage is TRBV28 and J usage is TRBJ1-1; TRBD1 matches at 11 bases. Germline trimming cut 6 bases from V and 8 bases from J; bases unmatched to any gene: 11. CDR3 length equals 15 residues. Germline CDR1 is MDHEN and CDR2 is SYDVKM. The CDR3 DNA is TGTGCCAGCAGAAGGACAGGGGGCGCGGGGAGCGAAGCTTTCTTT. It is translated as CASRRTGGAGSEAFF.

As to this clone: One end of the junction does not line up with germline, which may come from a read error. The identical CDR3 is also encoded by other nucleotide sequences in the sample. This chain connects TRBV7-6 to TRBJ1-1; 9 bases agree with TRBD1. Germline V gene sequence: CDR1 SGHVS, CDR2 FNYEAQ. The CDR3 is made up of 14 amino acids. In DNA, the CDR3 is TGTGCCAGCAGCGTTGGACAGGGGAACACTGAGGCTTTCTTT. Translating gives CASSVGQGNTEAFF.

The genes are TRBV10-1 and TRBJ1-2; 10 nucleotides agree with TRBD1. There are 13 residues in the CDR3. CDR1 WNHNN and CDR2 SYGVQD come from the germline V gene (reference sequence). The J segment lost 6 bases and the V segment lost 6 bases, leaving 4 bases of the junction unmatched. The CDR3 nucleotides are TGCGCCAGCAGGGCCGGGACAGGGGATGGCTACACCTTC. Protein: CASRAGTGDGYTF.

Concerning this clone itself: The sample contains more than one DNA sequence encoding this CDR3. The chain's CDR3 is CASSLGSTQETQYF. The CDR3 DNA reads as TGCGCCAGCAGCTTGGGGAGCACCCAAGAGACCCAGTACTTC. The rearrangement links TRBV5-1 to TRBJ2-5; no definite D call. Trimming shortened V by 0 bases and J by 1 base, and 7 bases separated the two germline ends. The V gene's germline CDR1 is SGHRS and CDR2 YFSETQ. The CDR3 has 14 amino acids.

V is TRBV11-2 and J is TRBJ1-3; maybe TRBD1 (5 bases). Germline-derived CDR1 and CDR2 are SGHAT and FQNNGV. Trimming pared 1 base from V and 8 bases from J, leaving 18 bases between. This CDR3 has 16 amino acids. CDR3 in DNA: TGTGCCAGCAGCTTAGGCGAACTTTCCCACAGGCACACCATATATTTT. Translated: CASSLGELSHRHTIYF.

This clone has more than one count but fewer than ten. The V gene is TRBV6-6, the J gene TRBJ2-3; D is undetermined. Per germline, CDR1 MNHNY and CDR2 SVGAGI (reference sequence). The CDR3 sequence is 13 residues long. Trimming took 2 bases from V and 0 from J, leaving 3 bases between them. Here the CDR3 DNA reads TGTGCCAGCAGTTACCAAAGCACAGATACGCAGTATTTT. This encodes CASSYQSTDTQYF.

This chain uses TRBV28 with TRBJ1-5; D might be TRBD1 (5 bases). V lost 5 bases to trimming and J lost 6 bases, with 35 bases between them. From germline, CDR1 is MDHEN and CDR2 SYDVKM. The CDR3 runs to 21 residues. In DNA form, the CDR3 reads TGTGCCAGCAGTCCTATAATTGGGGGTGGGGCAGGGAGGGGTTGGGGTCAGCCCCAGCATTTT. It translates to CASSPIIGGGAGRGWGQPQHF.

The chain couples TRBV2 to TRBJ1-5; D call uncertain. The CDR3 totals 15 residues. Looked up from germline, CDR1 is SNHLY and CDR2 is FYNNEI. V gave up 3 bases and J gave up 0 bases, with 9 bases separating them. The CDR3 protein is CASSESTNSNQPQHF. CDR3 in DNA: TGTGCCAGCAGTGAGTCGACAAATAGCAATCAGCCCCAGCATTTT.

The rearrangement links TRBV6-5 to TRBJ1-2, with D tentatively TRBD1 (5 bases). Germline CDR1 and CDR2: MNHEY and SVGAGI. The CDR3 length is 15 residues. V was trimmed by 6 bases and J by 6 bases, leaving 20 bases between them. The CDR3 protein is CASRGNGQGTHGYTF. As DNA, the CDR3 is TGTGCCAGCAGGGGCAACGGTCAGGGAACGCATGGCTACACCTTC.

The chain has TRBV30 and TRBJ1-2; no clear D. Germline lookup yields CDR1 GTSNPN and CDR2 SVGIG (reference sequence). This CDR3 is built from 12 residues. Deletions cut 7 bases from V and 5 bases from J, with 14 bases between. Here the CDR3 DNA reads TGTGCCTTTTCCCAACTGGAGTATGGCTACACCTTC. This translates into CAFSQLEYGYTF.

This clone was seen just once. The J gene is TRBJ2-1, the V gene TRBV9, with 9 bases identical to TRBD1. Germline V lookup: CDR1 SGDLS, CDR2 YYNGEE. This CDR3 spans 14 amino acids. V dropped 7 bases and J dropped 1; count of bases not matched to a gene: 3. The CDR3 loop is CASGGQGSYNEQFF. CDR3 nucleotides: TGTGCCAGCGGAGGACAGGGGTCCTACAATGAGCAGTTCTTC.

The rearrangement uses TRBV9 and TRBJ1-2, with 8 positions matching TRBD1. The length of the CDR3 is 15 residues. Trimming took 0 bases from V and 2 from J; bases not matched to a gene: 3. Germline values: CDR1 SGDLS, CDR2 YYNGEE. CDR3 amino acids: CASSVGGQGNYGYTF. The CDR3 DNA follows: TGTGCCAGCAGCGTAGGTGGACAGGGCAACTATGGCTACACCTTC.

This clone was seen just once. J is TRBJ1-2 and V is TRBV5-1, with D uncertain. Germline V gives CDR1 SGHRS, CDR2 YFSETQ. V was cut by 3 bases and J by 4 bases, with 13 bases left in between. The CDR3 runs 14 residues. DNA for the CDR3: TGCGCCAGCAGCTCCTACACAGTGTCCTATGGCTACACCTTC. The encoded protein is CASSSYTVSYGYTF.

This chain links TRBV9 with TRBJ2-2; D ambiguous. CDR3 length: 14 amino acids. V was trimmed by 0 bases and J by 3 bases, leaving 6 bases between them. The germline V gene has CDR1 SGDLS and CDR2 YYNGEE. In DNA, the CDR3 is TGTGCCAGCAGCGTAGGTCGGGACACCGGGGAGCTGTTTTTT. This translates into CASSVGRDTGELFF.